This entry concerns a single TCR beta chain. The data were obtained in a study of CD8+ T cells in alopecia areata. cDNA reverse transcribed from extracted RNA served as the sequencing template. Method: immunoSEQ multiplex PCR; TCRdb's copy keeps in-frame clones and lacks some. Among 150,000 to 200,000 clones listed, roughly 60% were seen once. V shed 6 bases, J shed 2 bases, and the junction held 10 bases outside the gene matches. CDR1 MDHEN and CDR2 SYDVKM come from the germline V gene. The CDR3 is made up of 16 amino acids. The chain combines TRBV28 with TRBJ1-5, with TRBD1 matching over 7 bases. This specimen consisted of CD4+ T cells sorted from blood, obtained at week 0. The receptor was derived from a human donor with alopecia areata. This CDR3 is CASSRDSLVGNQPQHF. The DNA for the CDR3 is TGTGCCAGCAGCCGGGACAGTTTAGTGGGCAATCAGCCCCAGCATTTT.